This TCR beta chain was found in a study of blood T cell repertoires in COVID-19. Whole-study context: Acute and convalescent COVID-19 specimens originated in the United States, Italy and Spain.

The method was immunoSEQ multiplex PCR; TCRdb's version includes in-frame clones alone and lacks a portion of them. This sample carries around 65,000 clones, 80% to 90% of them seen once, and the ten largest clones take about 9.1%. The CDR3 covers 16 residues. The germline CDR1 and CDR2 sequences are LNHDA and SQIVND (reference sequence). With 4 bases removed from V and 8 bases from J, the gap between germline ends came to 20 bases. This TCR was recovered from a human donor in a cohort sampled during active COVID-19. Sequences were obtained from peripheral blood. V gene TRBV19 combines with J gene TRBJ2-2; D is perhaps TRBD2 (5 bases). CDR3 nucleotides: TGTGCCAGTAGTACCAGGCGCGGGCGTAATGGGGGGGAGCTGTTTTTT. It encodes CASSTRRGRNGGELFF.